Below, one T cell receptor (beta chain) is given with its context. Its antigen remains unidentified. Base qualities are not provided; no much larger clone lies one nucleotide away. The donors were roughly 39 Caucasian individuals from Russia, aged 6 to 90 years, who were systemically healthy. Around 10 milliliters of peripheral blood were collected from each donor into EDTA-treated Vacutainer tubes. Ficoll-Paque density-gradient centrifugation was used to isolate PBMCs, with at least 6.5 million per sample. Total RNA, at least 5 micrograms per sample, was extracted from PBMCs with Trizol reagent. The percentages of naive CD45RAhigh/CD27high T cells were determined by flow cytometry on a PBMC aliquot from every donor. This record comes from a study of blood T cells in healthy people across ages (dated by TCRdb to the mid-2010s). A note on the overall study: Template switching captured roughly one uniquely barcoded TCR beta cDNA molecule per two T cells in model experiments. Using deep sequencing normalized with unique cDNA molecular identifiers, the study measured how TCR beta repertoire diversity changes with age. Donors were grouped into four age groups: young (average approximately 15 years), middle-aged (about 40), aged (about 60) and long-lived (about 90). Donors of different ages were randomly distributed across sequencing lanes to avoid experimental bias. The study analyzed two additional independent replicas of 1 million unique cDNA reads from the same blood draw for two donors, one aged 18 to 29 and one aged 80 or older.

The library was built by means of 5' RACE. Sequencing was carried out with an Illumina HiSeq 2500. A second roughly 6 to 11 cycle PCR used a sample-barcoded 5' primer and a J-beta primer mix. Each TCR beta cDNA molecule received a unique molecular identifier from a template-switch 5' adaptor carrying 12 random nucleotides. Each sample yielded at least 2.5 million CDR3-containing paired-end reads. All of the RNA was converted into first-strand cDNA using the Mint cDNA synthesis kit, with a TRBC-specific oligonucleotide serving as the primer. Following uracil-DNA glycosylase treatment, a first 18-cycle PCR with universal primers M1SS and BC2_uni_R was performed on all cDNA. On the study's bioinformatics: For normalization, 1 million high-quality reads, each with a distinct molecular identifier, were randomly selected from each sample. Reads sharing molecular identifiers were discarded rather than binned into consensus sequences. MiTCR, run with a Q25 quality threshold and the strictest error-elimination algorithm, handled CDR3 identification, clonotype clustering and error correction. Lower-bound total TCR beta diversity was estimated with a nonparametric unseen species model using Euler transformation. In TCRdb, the public reads were trimmed at Q25 with fastp and aligned with MiXCR, with productive beta chains retained. Rows with one shared CDR3 protein collapse into an entry with the most common genes and DNA. Clone size and V and J calls follow TCRdb, not the original study. Present in this sample are 1.5 million or so distinct CDR3 sequences, approximately 40% of which were seen just once. The ten largest clones capture under 8% of the sample.

General conclusions and limits of the study: Estimates of total diversity based on one million sequenced T cells were regarded as lower bounds and as underestimates. Donor CMV infection status was unknown, potentially confounding age-related changes in expanded clonotypes. Compared with the aged group, the long-lived group had more naive CD4+ T cells, fewer expanded clones and increased TCR diversity, suggesting age selection. Bulk unsorted PBMC profiling prevented conclusive comparison of naive and antigen-experienced compartments. Observed TCR beta diversity per million T cells fell roughly linearly with age, and a significant reduction was already apparent by age around 40. There was a strong correlation between observed TCR beta diversity and the percentage of naive T cells measured by flow cytometry.

The CDR3, cysteine through phenylalanine, is 14 amino acids long. Only the CDR3 DNA is retained, 42 bases long and in frame from the first base. Based on the germline V gene (reference sequence), the CDR1 and CDR2 sequences are SEHNR and FQNEAQ. The germline V end is reduced by 1 base and the J end by 8 bases; junction bases left unmatched: 4. This receptor was taken from a woman aged 18-35 years in good health. This sequence uses TRBV7-9 and TRBJ1-1, with 10 middle bases fitting TRBD1. What was sequenced was blood. CDR3 reads: CASSLDRQGAEAFF. In nucleotides, the sequence is TGTGCCAGCAGCTTAGACCGACAGGGGGCGGAAGCTTTCTTT.